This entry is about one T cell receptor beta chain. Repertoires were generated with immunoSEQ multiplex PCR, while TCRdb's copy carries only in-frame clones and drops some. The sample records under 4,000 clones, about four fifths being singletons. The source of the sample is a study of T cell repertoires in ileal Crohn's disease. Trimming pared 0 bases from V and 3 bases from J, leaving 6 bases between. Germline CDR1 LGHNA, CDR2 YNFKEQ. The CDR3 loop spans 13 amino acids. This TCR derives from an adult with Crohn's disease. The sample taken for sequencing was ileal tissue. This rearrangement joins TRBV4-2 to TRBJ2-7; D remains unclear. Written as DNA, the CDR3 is TGTGCCAGCAGCCAAGATCGGTACTACGAGCAGTACTTC. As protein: CASSQDRYYEQYF.